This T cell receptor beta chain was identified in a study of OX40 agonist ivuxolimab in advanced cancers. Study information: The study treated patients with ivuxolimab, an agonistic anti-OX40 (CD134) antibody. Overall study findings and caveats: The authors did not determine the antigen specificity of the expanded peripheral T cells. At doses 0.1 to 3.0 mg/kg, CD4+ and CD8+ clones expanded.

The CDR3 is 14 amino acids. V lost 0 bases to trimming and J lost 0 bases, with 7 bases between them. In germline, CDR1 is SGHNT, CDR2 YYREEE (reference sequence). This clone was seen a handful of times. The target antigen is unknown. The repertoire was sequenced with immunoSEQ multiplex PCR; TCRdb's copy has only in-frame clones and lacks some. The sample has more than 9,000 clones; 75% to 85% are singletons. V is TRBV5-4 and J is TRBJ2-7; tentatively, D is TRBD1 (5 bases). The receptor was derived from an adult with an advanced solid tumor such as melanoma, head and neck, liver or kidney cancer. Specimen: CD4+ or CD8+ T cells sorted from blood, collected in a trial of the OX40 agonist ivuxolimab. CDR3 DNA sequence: TGTGCCAGCAGCTTGGAAGGGGACTCCTACGAGCAGTACTTC. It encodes CASSLEGDSYEQYF. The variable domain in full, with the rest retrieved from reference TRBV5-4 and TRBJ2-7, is ETGVTQSPTHLIKTRGQQVTLRCSSQSGHNTVSWYQQALGQGPQFIFQYYREEENGRGNFPPRFSGLQFPNYSSELNVNALELDDSALYLCASSLEGDSYEQYFGPGTRLTVT.